This T cell receptor (beta chain) was sequenced in a study of STAT3 mutations in large granular lymphocyte leukemia. Study results and limitations: Every T-cell large granular lymphocyte leukemia patient had at least one immunodominant TCR beta clonotype.

Note on this clone: The antigen remains undetermined.

Profiling relied on immunoSEQ multiplex PCR, and the TCRdb table lists in-frame clones only, not all of them. This sample carries about 2,500 clones, approximately 45% of them seen once, and the ten largest clones take less than 60%. Germline assignment: CDR1 SGHNT and CDR2 YYREEE (reference sequence). V was shortened by 4 bases and J by 6 bases, with 11 bases between the two germline ends. CDR3 size: 12 residues. This chain uses TRBV5-4 with TRBJ2-7; D gene ambiguous. This clonotype was sampled from a man aged 60 to 75 with T-cell large granular lymphocyte leukemia. Some clones in this sample may be carry-over from other donors' samples. The material sequenced was peripheral blood mononuclear cells. CDR3: CASSSGDVEQYF. CDR3 nucleotides: TGTGCCAGCAGCAGTGGGGATGTCGAGCAGTACTTC.